This entry features one T cell receptor beta chain sequence. Antigen: not known. This specimen belongs to a study of PD-1 blockade in classical Hodgkin lymphoma. Findings and caveats of the study: By C4D1 there was a significant rise in CD4+ TCR diversity but not in CD8+ TCR diversity. The repertoire differences lack a defined cause, possibly disease activity or prior therapy. Nivolumab starters within 1 year of ASCT were excluded.

The CDR3 contains 12 residues. Deletions cut 5 bases from V and 9 bases from J, with 11 bases between. From germline, CDR1 is SGHTA and CDR2 FQGNSA. Autologous stem cell transplantation was followed by relapse in every patient, and brentuximab vedotin exposure varied. The assay was immunoSEQ multiplex PCR, and TCRdb's table has in-frame clones only and misses some. In the table there are almost 85,000 clones, under 90% of which are singletons. This clonotype was obtained from a human donor with classical Hodgkin lymphoma. The sample was peripheral blood mononuclear cells (PBMCs), taken at baseline. This chain links TRBV7-2 with TRBJ2-1; TRBD2 is a possible D gene (5 bases). The CDR3: CASSPRGFEQFF. The CDR3, as DNA: TGTGCCAGCAGCCCCCGAGGGTTTGAGCAGTTCTTC.